The entry below describes one T cell receptor (beta chain). The record originates from a study of shared clonotypes between healthy human individuals. In the study overall: Ranging from 18 to 49 in age, donors were a couple of women and a few men.

This CDR3 has 15 residues. The V end was cut by 6 bases, the J end by 6 bases, with 19 bases between. Germline lookup yields CDR1 MDHEN and CDR2 SYDVKM. Only in-frame clones appear in the TCRdb table, and some are missing; sequencing was by immunoSEQ multiplex PCR. This table holds about 2.5 million clones, roughly 92% found once. The sequence was obtained from a man aged 18 to 30 in good health. Some clones in this sample may be carry-over from other donors' samples. V and J are TRBV28 and TRBJ2-3; D may correspond to TRBD1 or TRBD2 (7 bases each). Sequenced: naive CD4+ T cells from PBMCs. Documented subset: CD45RA+ positively selected. CDR3 in amino acids: CASSRPQGGADTQYF. The CDR3 region has the DNA TGTGCCAGCAGCCGACCCCAGGGGGGGGCTGATACGCAGTATTTT.